This T cell receptor beta chain is from a study of blood T cell repertoires in COVID-19. Study-wide context: Sources were T cells, B-cell-depleted T cells, or PBMCs; the material itself was cDNA or gDNA.

The V gene's germline CDR1 is SGHDN and CDR2 FVKESK. V lost 4 bases to trimming and J lost 3 bases; unmatched junction nucleotides: 3. This CDR3 is built from 13 residues. Authors' analysis steps: Amplifying reference gene primers gave estimates of nucleated cell counts. The method was immunoSEQ multiplex PCR; TCRdb's version includes in-frame clones alone and lacks a portion of them. For V, J and clone size, that table is used; D and trimming come from the DNA. The sample gives under 300,000 clones, around 86% of which show up once; about 14% is in the top ten. Participant age was roughly 18 to 100 years, and participants resided in fewer than 25 US areas. Participants' reported clinical history set cohort assignment.

Input material: PBMCs or T cells enriched from blood (not recorded which). The receptor was derived from a man between 18 and 35 years old who had recovered from COVID-19. V and J are TRBV14 and TRBJ2-7; 7 bases are shared with TRBD2. The CDR3 sequence: CASSRDYYYEQYF. The CDR3 bases are TGTGCCAGCAGCCGGGACTACTACTACGAGCAGTACTTC.